This T cell receptor (beta chain) was recovered during a study of T-cell reconstitution after alpha-beta-depleted transplantation in children. Trimming removed 2 bases at V and 5 bases at J, with 18 bases between. The germline CDR1 and CDR2 sequences are DFQATT and SNEGSKA (reference sequence). This CDR3 is built from 15 residues. For TCRbeta, the library was prepared with unique molecular identifiers. TCRdb re-derived calls from the PCR reads in MiXCR, one entry per CDR3 protein. The top ten hold under 15% of the sample, which has 150,000 to 250,000 distinct CDR3 sequences, roughly 14% seen once. This clonotype came up a few times.

The source is a human donor who donated a stem cell graft to a child with acute lymphoblastic leukemia. The chain couples TRBV20-1 to TRBJ2-5; tentatively, D is TRBD2 (5 bases). This specimen was PBMCs from the stem cell graft donor, taken from the stem cell graft. The chain's CDR3 is CSARKFTSGGETQYF. CDR3 in DNA: TGCAGTGCTAGAAAGTTTACCTCTGGCGGGGAGACCCAGTACTTC.